A selection of T cell receptor beta chains follows, all from one sample in a study of cytomegalovirus exposure and HLA in healthy donors. Profiling relied on immunoSEQ multiplex PCR, and the TCRdb table lists in-frame clones only, not all of them. The data contain around 150,000 clones, around 85% of them singletons. Source material: PBMCs. These TCRs come from a woman in her 30s in good health and CMV-seronegative. Each CDR3 is given with its conserved first and last residue. A D gene is named only where the DNA matches it firmly. Size values are once, few and many counts, or a class for expanded clones, and some rows have none.

>TRBJ1-1|-|TRBV6-6|-
CASSYSVSNTEAFF
TGTGCCAGCAGTTACTCAGTTAGCAACACTGAAGCTTTCTTT
>TRBJ1-5|few|TRBV7-2|-
CASSLFSVQPQHF
TGTGCCAGCAGCTTATTCTCAGTCCAGCCCCAGCATTTT
>TRBJ2-6|-|TRBV6-4|-
CASSPTESGANVLTF
TGTGCCAGCAGCCCCACAGAATCTGGGGCCAACGTCCTGACTTTC
>TRBJ2-5|-|TRBV18|TRBD2
CASSPLTSGQETQYF
TGTGCCAGCTCACCCCTGACTAGCGGCCAAGAGACCCAGTACTTC
>TRBJ2-7|-|TRBV29-1|TRBD2
CSVRPKTSESSYEQYF
TGCAGCGTTAGGCCGAAGACTAGCGAAAGCTCCTACGAGCAGTACTTC
>TRBJ2-7|-|TRBV6-5|-
CASSYSSRQSSEQYF
TGTGCCAGCAGTTACTCATCTAGACAGTCTAGCGAGCAGTACTTC
>TRBJ2-7|-|TRBV5-6|-
CASSLESHYEQYF
TGTGCCAGCAGTTTGGAAAGCCACTACGAGCAGTACTTC
>TRBJ2-7|-|TRBV6-1|TRBD1
CASSESRTGGVYEQYF
TGTGCCAGCAGTGAAAGCCGGACAGGGGGCGTCTACGAGCAGTACTTC
>TRBJ2-7|-|TRBV6-5|TRBD1
CASSGTATYEQYF
TGTGCCAGCAGCGGGACAGCCACCTACGAGCAGTACTTC
>TRBJ1-2|once|TRBV9|TRBD1
CASSPRSRDRGPGYTF
TGTGCCAGCAGCCCCAGGAGCCGGGACAGGGGCCCTGGCTACACCTTC
>TRBJ2-3|-|TRBV5-3|-
CARSLKGTDTQYF
TGTGCCAGAAGCTTGAAAGGGACAGATACGCAGTATTTT
>TRBJ2-7|-|TRBV7-2|-
CASSVTGTASYEQYF
TGTGCCAGCAGCGTAACTGGAACAGCGTCCTACGAGCAGTACTTC
>TRBJ2-3|once|TRBV9|-
CASSVGPPDTQYF
TGTGCCAGCAGCGTAGGACCCCCAGATACGCAGTATTTT
>TRBJ2-3|-|TRBV11-2|-
CASSLTSGSTDTQYF
TGTGCCAGCAGCTTGACCTCAGGGAGTACAGATACGCAGTATTTT
>TRBJ2-3|-|TRBV4-1|TRBD2
CASSQEGSGGLGDTQYF
TGCGCCAGCAGCCAAGAAGGTAGCGGGGGGCTAGGAGATACGCAGTATTTT
>TRBJ2-3|-|TRBV4-3|TRBD2
CASSDGIAGGPTDTQYF
TGCGCCAGCAGCGACGGAATAGCGGGAGGGCCGACAGATACGCAGTATTTT
>TRBJ2-7|few|TRBV28|-
CASSPRMREQYF
TGTGCCAGCAGTCCGCGAATGAGGGAGCAGTACTTC
>TRBJ1-1|-|TRBV27|-
CASSLRAGEGGNTEAFF
TGTGCCAGCAGTTTACGCGCCGGGGAGGGGGGGAACACTGAAGCTTTCTTT
>TRBJ2-6|-|TRBV9|-
CASSDTGTGANVLTF
TGTGCCAGCAGCGACACAGGGACTGGGGCCAACGTCCTGACTTTC
>TRBJ2-7|once|TRBV28|TRBD2
CASSGWGGGYEQYF
TGTGCCAGCAGTGGCTGGGGGGGAGGCTACGAGCAGTACTTC
>TRBJ2-2|-|TRBV9|-
CASSPRANTGELFF
TGTGCCAGCAGCCCACGCGCCAACACCGGGGAGCTGTTTTTT
>TRBJ2-3|-|TRBV28|TRBD2
CASSLSGTSSLDTQYF
TGTGCCAGCAGTTTATCCGGGACTAGCAGTCTGGATACGCAGTATTTT
>TRBJ2-1|medium-sized|TRBV4-3|TRBD1
CASSSDRGQGNEQFF
TGCGCCAGCAGCTCCGACAGGGGGCAAGGGAATGAGCAGTTCTTC
>TRBJ2-3|-|TRBV4-2|-
CASSQGGQDTQYF
TGTGCCAGCAGCCAAGGGGGACAAGATACGCAGTATTTT
>TRBJ2-1|few|TRBV9|-
CASSARDVWGNEQFF
TGTGCCAGCAGCGCCCGGGACGTCTGGGGCAATGAGCAGTTCTTC
>TRBJ2-5|-|TRBV27|-
CASSETGVQETQYF
TGTGCCAGCAGCGAAACCGGGGTCCAAGAGACCCAGTACTTC
>TRBJ2-1|-|TRBV7-8|TRBD2
CASSLGLAGSSSYNEQFF
TGTGCCAGCAGCTTAGGACTAGCGGGGAGTAGCTCCTACAATGAGCAGTTCTTC
>TRBJ2-7|once|TRBV7-3|TRBD2
CASSPGRGTEQYF
TGTGCCAGCAGCCCCGGGAGGGGGACCGAGCAGTACTTC
>TRBJ2-3|-|TRBV27|-
CASSNGPDTQYF
TGTGCCAGCAGCAACGGCCCAGATACGCAGTATTTT
>TRBJ1-3|-|TRBV4-3|-
CASSQDQGPSGNTIYF
TGCGCCAGCAGCCAAGATCAGGGCCCCTCTGGAAACACCATATATTTT
>TRBJ1-1|-|TRBV4-3|-
CASSQDGRVGTEAFF
TGCGCCAGCAGCCAAGATGGCAGGGTCGGGACTGAAGCTTTCTTT
>TRBJ2-3|-|TRBV14|-
CASSQGGTVSTDTQYF
TGTGCCAGCAGCCAGGGAGGGACAGTAAGCACAGATACGCAGTATTTT
>TRBJ2-7|-|TRBV18|-
CASSPPTSYEQYF
TGTGCCAGCTCACCACCGACCTCCTACGAGCAGTACTTC
>TRBJ2-7|-|TRBV30|TRBD1
CACQGDAYEQYF
TGTGCCTGTCAGGGGGACGCCTACGAGCAGTACTTC
>TRBJ2-7|-|TRBV27|-
CASSLSGAYEQYF
TGTGCCAGCAGTTTATCGGGAGCCTACGAGCAGTACTTC
>TRBJ1-2|-|TRBV27|-
CASSAGHIYGYTF
TGTGCCAGCAGCGCGGGACACATCTATGGCTACACCTTC
>TRBJ1-2|-|TRBV25-1|-
CASSEKLGGYTF
TGTGCCAGCAGTGAAAAATTAGGGGGCTACACCTTC
>TRBJ2-3|-|TRBV5-6|-
CASSWGNTDTQYF
TGTGCCAGCAGCTGGGGGAACACAGATACGCAGTATTTT
>TRBJ2-1|-|TRBV9|TRBD2
CASSVEGRAGGDNEQFF
TGTGCCAGCAGCGTAGAGGGGCGGGCGGGAGGAGACAATGAGCAGTTCTTC
>TRBJ1-4|-|TRBV7-8|-
CASSLVRLVGEKLFF
TGTGCCAGCAGCTTAGTACGGCTGGTAGGGGAAAAACTGTTTTTT
>TRBJ2-7|-|TRBV7-9|-
CASSLHDTQYEQYF
TGTGCCAGCAGCTTACATGACACCCAATACGAGCAGTACTTC
>TRBJ2-7|-|TRBV5-5|-
CASSLQGTYEQYF
TGTGCCAGCAGCTTGCAGGGAACCTACGAGCAGTACTTC
>TRBJ1-6|-|TRBV9|-
CASSHTNSPLHF
TGTGCCAGCAGCCATACTAATTCACCCCTCCACTTT
>TRBJ1-1|-|TRBV7-2|-
CASSLAGTEAFF
TGTGCCAGCAGCTTAGCGGGTACTGAAGCTTTCTTT
>TRBJ2-7|-|TRBV5-1|-
CASSVVVEGYEQYF
TGCGCCAGCAGCGTAGTAGTGGAAGGCTACGAGCAGTACTTC
>TRBJ2-7|-|TRBV27|TRBD1
CASSLEKTGRPYEQYF
TGTGCCAGCAGTTTGGAGAAGACAGGGAGACCCTACGAGCAGTACTTC
>TRBJ1-4|-|TRBV6-5|TRBD1
CASSYSTTGGIEKLFF
TGTGCCAGCAGTTACTCGACGACAGGGGGCATTGAAAAACTGTTTTTT
>TRBJ1-2|-|TRBV7-9|TRBD1
CASSLGGDRGQVGLNGYTF
TGTGCCAGCAGCTTGGGTGGGGACAGGGGGCAAGTTGGACTGAATGGCTACACCTTC
>TRBJ1-5|few|TRBV6-1|TRBD1
CASTRQGIGNQPQHF
TGTGCCAGCACACGACAGGGGATAGGAAATCAGCCCCAGCATTTT
>TRBJ2-5|-|TRBV11-2|TRBD2
CASSTRTSGVRRETQYF
TGTGCCAGCAGCACTCGGACTAGCGGGGTGAGGCGGGAGACCCAGTACTTC
>TRBJ2-5|-|TRBV6-5|-
CASSYSSRGQETQYF
TGTGCCAGCAGTTACTCCTCCAGGGGACAAGAGACCCAGTACTTC
>TRBJ1-1|-|TRBV10-3|-
CAAGETEAFF
TGTGCCGCAGGGGAGACTGAAGCTTTCTTT
>TRBJ2-1|-|TRBV19|-
CASRISRQGGYNEQFF
TGTGCCAGTAGGATATCGCGACAGGGAGGGTACAATGAGCAGTTCTTC
>TRBJ1-2|-|TRBV5-1|-
CASSLEFQGDYGYTF
TGCGCCAGCAGCTTGGAATTCCAGGGCGACTATGGCTACACCTTC
>TRBJ2-5|-|TRBV14|-
CASSQDGRVETQYF
TGTGCCAGCAGCCAAGATGGTCGGGTGGAGACCCAGTACTTC
>TRBJ2-5|-|TRBV5-4|-
CASSFGRRRGARETQYF
TGTGCCAGCAGCTTCGGCCGTCGGAGGGGCGCCAGGGAGACCCAGTACTTC